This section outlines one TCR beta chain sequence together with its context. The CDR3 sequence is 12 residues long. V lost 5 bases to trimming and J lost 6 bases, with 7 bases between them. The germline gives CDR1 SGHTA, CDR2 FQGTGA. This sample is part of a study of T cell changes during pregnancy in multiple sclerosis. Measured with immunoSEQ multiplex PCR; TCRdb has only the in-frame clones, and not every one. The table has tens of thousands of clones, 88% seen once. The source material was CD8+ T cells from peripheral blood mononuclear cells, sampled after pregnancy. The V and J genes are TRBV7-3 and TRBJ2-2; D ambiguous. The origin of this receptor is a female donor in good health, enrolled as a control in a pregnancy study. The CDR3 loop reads CASSPQSGELFF. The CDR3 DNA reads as TGTGCCAGCAGCCCCCAATCCGGGGAGCTGTTTTTT.